This is a list of T cell receptor beta chains from one sample in a study of shared clonotypes between healthy human individuals. Sequencing used immunoSEQ multiplex PCR; TCRdb keeps in-frame clones, though not all of them. The repertoire holds approximately 1,500,000 clones, more than 95% seen once, with 1.2% in the top ten. Sequences were obtained from naive CD4+ T cells sorted from blood. The receptors were sampled from a man aged 30 to 39 in good health. Each CDR3 is given without its conserved first and last residue. The order of the fields is V gene, CDR3 protein.

TRBV9,ASSVATGTGAKNIQY
TRBV28,ASSLMNTEAF
TRBV28,ASSLGRALYNEQF
TRBV6-6,ARTGQSYEQY
TRBV7-2,ASSLGQNLQAF
TRBV11-1,ASSSRASLASEQY
TRBV7-2,ASSLVPRGSNEKLF
TRBV27,ASSFRSWGTSGYNEQF
TRBV19,ASSIATGVGYEQY
TRBV4-3,ASSQDRRHNEQF
TRBV5-5,ASSRAQNTEAF
TRBV7-6,ASSLVTPSASSSEQF
TRBV5-4,ASSPDRVVETQY